Presented here are 32 T cell receptor beta chains from one specimen sequenced in a study of blood T cell repertoires in COVID-19 (dated by TCRdb to between 2020 and 2021). The protocol used for the library was the immunoSEQ multiplex PCR assay. TCRdb carries this immuneACCESS record with in-frame sequences only. Its versions omit some clonotypes, under half of them owing to an unresolved V gene in the studies checked, with the rest unexplained. This sample is represented by 150,000 or so clones; 84% of them were singletons. Almost 6% of the sample is taken by the ten largest. Sequencing used PBMCs or T cells enriched from blood (not recorded which). These receptors were collected from a woman in her 50s who had been exposed to COVID-19.

This rearrangement joins TRBV5-1 to TRBJ1-5; TRBD1 matches at 11 bases. With 0 bases clipped from V and 7 bases from J, the junction kept 3 bases outside the gene matches. This CDR3 region has 15 residues. The germline V gene has CDR1 SGHRS and CDR2 YFSETQ. The chain's CDR3 is CASSLGTGGWQPQHF. As DNA, the CDR3 is TGCGCCAGCAGCTTGGGGACAGGGGGCTGGCAGCCCCAGCATTTT.

The CDR3 region has the DNA TGTGCCAGCAGCTTGGGCAGGCCTAACTATGGCTACACCTTC. Protein product: CASSLGRPNYGYTF. The genes are TRBV5-4 and TRBJ1-2; D unresolved. Deletions cut 0 bases from V and 0 bases from J, with 6 bases between. CDR3 length: 14 amino acids. Germline assignment: CDR1 SGHNT and CDR2 YYREEE (reference sequence). Full variable domain (missing parts from reference TRBV5-4 and TRBJ1-2): ETGVTQSPTHLIKTRGQQVTLRCSSQSGHNTVSWYQQALGQGPQFIFQYYREEENGRGNFPPRFSGLQFPNYSSELNVNALELDDSALYLCASSLGRPNYGYTFGSGTRLTVV.

The CDR3 sequence is CATSSHGNQLNYGYTF. CDR3 sequence (DNA): TGTGCCACCAGCAGCCATGGTAATCAACTTAACTATGGCTACACCTTC. The chain employs TRBV15 and TRBJ1-2, with D unclear. The CDR3 loop spans 16 amino acids. V was pared by 3 bases and J by 1 base, with 15 bases between. Germline V CDR1 and CDR2: LNHNV, YYDKDF (reference sequence). The full variable domain, with the rest looked up from reference TRBV15 and TRBJ1-2, is DAMVIQNPRYQVTQFGKPVTLSCSQTLNHNVMYWYQQKSSQAPKLLFHYYDKDFNNEADTPDNFQSRRPNTSFCFLDIRSPGLGDTAMYLCATSSHGNQLNYGYTFGSGTRLTVV.

The chain has TRBV7-3 and TRBJ1-1; 7 positions agree with TRBD1. The CDR3 is 16 residues long. Germline V gives CDR1 SGHTA, CDR2 FQGTGA. With V trimmed by 1 base and J by 4 bases, 9 bases remained unmatched. CDR3 loop: CASSLIPGGRGTEAFF. CDR3 in DNA: TGTGCCAGCAGCTTAATCCCAGGGGGGCGCGGCACTGAAGCTTTCTTT.

The genes are TRBV6-5 and TRBJ1-3, with 7 nucleotides matching TRBD1. With 2 bases clipped from V and 3 bases from J, the junction kept 7 bases outside the gene matches. Germline values: CDR1 MNHEY, CDR2 SVGAGI. The CDR3 covers 16 residues. CDR3 coding DNA: TGTGCCAGCAGTTACGGAGGGGGCGCGGTTGGAAACACCATATATTTT. Residues: CASSYGGGAVGNTIYF.

This chain joins TRBV7-2 and TRBJ2-2; tentative D call: TRBD1 (5 bases). This CDR3 has 18 amino acids. Trimming left V 2 bases short and J 0 bases short, with 16 bases between. Per the germline V gene, CDR1 is SGHTA and CDR2 is FQGNSA. Here the CDR3 reads CASSLLSTAFANTGELFF. CDR3 bases: TGTGCCAGCAGCTTACTTTCGACAGCTTTCGCGAACACCGGGGAGCTGTTTTTT.

Worth noting for this clone: Within the sample, other DNA sequences also encode this same CDR3. V usage is TRBV13 and J usage is TRBJ2-7; D is uncertain. The CDR3 covers 14 residues. Trimming removed 0 bases from V and 3 bases from J, with 9 bases in between. Germline V CDR1 and CDR2: PRHDT, FYEKMQ (reference sequence). Here the CDR3 reads CASSLGTPSYEQYF. For the CDR3, the DNA is TGTGCCAGCAGCTTAGGGACACCCAGCTACGAGCAGTACTTC. Drawing the rest from reference TRBV13 and TRBJ2-7, the complete variable domain is AAGVIQSPRHLIKEKRETATLKCYPIPRHDTVYWYQQGPGQDPQFLISFYEKMQSDKGSIPDRFSAQQFSDYHSELNMSSLELGDSALYFCASSLGTPSYEQYFGPGTRLTVT.

This clone was observed a few times. The V gene is TRBV4-1, the J gene TRBJ2-7, with D possibly being TRBD1 (6 bases). CDR3 size: 17 residues. The ends were cut back, 0 bases at V and 2 bases at J, with 17 bases in the middle. CDR1 and CDR2 from the germline V gene are MGHRA and YSYEKL. Written as DNA, the CDR3 is TGCGCCAGCAGCCAAGAGCCAGGACCGGGACAAACCTACGAGCAGTACTTC. Amino acids: CASSQEPGPGQTYEQYF.

The genes are TRBV10-3 and TRBJ1-2; 9 nucleotides align to TRBD1. Per germline, CDR1 ENHRY and CDR2 SYGVKD. J lost 5 bases, V lost 4 bases, and 14 bases had no gene match. The CDR3 consists of 17 residues. This CDR3 is CAISVGTGQGTRYGYTF. The CDR3 region has the DNA TGTGCCATCAGTGTAGGGACAGGGCAGGGTACCAGGTATGGCTACACCTTC.

The chain carries TRBV19 and TRBJ1-1; the D gene is possibly TRBD1 (6 bases). CDR1 is LNHDA and CDR2 is SQIVND in the germline V gene (reference sequence). The CDR3 totals 16 residues. V was trimmed by 5 bases and J by 4 bases, leaving 20 bases between them. The CDR3 DNA follows: TGTGCCAGTAGTGTGGCAACAGGGACGAGAGCCACTGAAGCTTTCTTT. It encodes CASSVATGTRATEAFF.

V usage is TRBV4-2 and J usage is TRBJ2-1; 13 positions match TRBD2. Germline CDR1 and CDR2: LGHNA and YNFKEQ. The CDR3 sequence is 15 residues long. V was clipped by 1 base and J by 8 bases; unmatched bases: 2. CDR3 DNA: TGTGCCAGCAGCCAAGGACTAGCGGGAGGCTATGAGCAGTTCTTC. Protein sequence: CASSQGLAGGYEQFF.

This chain links TRBV7-2 with TRBJ1-1, with 11 bases matching TRBD1. In germline, CDR1 is SGHTA, CDR2 FQGNSA. The CDR3 is 18 residues long. The junction had 9 bases not matched to a gene; V was cut back by 3 bases and J by 0 bases. The CDR3 loop is CASSFRDRGFGMNTEAFF. DNA for the CDR3: TGTGCCAGCAGCTTCCGGGACAGGGGGTTTGGGATGAACACTGAAGCTTTCTTT.

The rearrangement joins TRBV12-5 to TRBJ2-1; 9 bases match TRBD1. Germline assignment: CDR1 LGHNT and CDR2 FRNRAP. The CDR3 extends over 17 amino acids. J gave up 6 bases and V 3 bases, and 12 bases lay outside the gene matches. The CDR3 region is CASGFLSRDRVGNEQFF. The CDR3, as DNA: TGTGCTAGTGGTTTTTTATCCCGGGACAGGGTGGGCAATGAGCAGTTCTTC.

The rearrangement links TRBV7-3 to TRBJ2-4; possibly TRBD1 for D (6 bases). The germline V gene encodes CDR1 SGHTA and CDR2 FQGTGA. V was shortened by 5 bases and J by 8 bases, with 19 bases between the two germline ends. The CDR3 extends over 15 amino acids. The DNA of the CDR3 is TGTGCCAGCAGCCGTGAAGGGGGTCGTACGGACATTCAGTACTTC. Translated: CASSREGGRTDIQYF.

The chain uses TRBV7-2 and TRBJ2-3; D possibly corresponds to TRBD2 (6 bases). The CDR3 runs to 17 residues. Germline loops: CDR1 SGHTA, CDR2 FQGNSA. V was cut by 1 base and J by 2 bases, with 16 bases left in between. CDR3 sequence reads: CASSLDGTRSLTDTQYF. CDR3 nucleotides: TGTGCCAGCAGCTTAGACGGGACTCGAAGCCTCACAGATACGCAGTATTTT.

This chain joins TRBV27 and TRBJ1-5; the D gene is possibly TRBD1 (5 bases). The V gene lost 1 base and the J gene lost 6 bases, with 13 bases spanning the gap. The length of the CDR3 is 15 residues. Germline CDR1 MNHEY, CDR2 SMNVEV (reference sequence). The DNA for the CDR3 is TGTGCCAGCAGTTTATGGGGCAGGGAGGGTCAGCCCCAGCATTTT. This translates into CASSLWGREGQPQHF.

Only one count was recorded for this clone. The V gene is TRBV6-4, the J gene TRBJ2-3; TRBD2 aligns across 9 bases. Germline CDR1 and CDR2: MRHNA and SNTAGT. The V gene end was trimmed by 3 bases and the J gene end by 4 bases; junction bases not matched to a gene: 5. The CDR3 is 15 residues long. The DNA for the CDR3 is TGTGCCAGCAGTGAAGGTGCGGGAGGGCCAGATACGCAGTATTTT. Amino acid sequence: CASSEGAGGPDTQYF.

This rearrangement joins TRBV10-3 to TRBJ1-5; maybe TRBD1 (5 bases). From germline, CDR1 is ENHRY and CDR2 SYGVKD. The CDR3 contains 14 residues. Trimming stripped 8 bases from V and 3 bases from J, with 14 bases between. CDR3 in amino acids: CAIGNTGDNQPQHF. The DNA for the CDR3 is TGTGCCATCGGGAATACAGGCGACAATCAGCCCCAGCATTTT.

This chain's CDR3 is CASHTGGANEKLFF. Written as DNA, the CDR3 is TGTGCCAGTCATACAGGGGGGGCTAATGAAAAACTGTTTTTT. The chain links TRBV6-5 to TRBJ1-4; 8 positions agree with TRBD1. Germline lookup yields CDR1 MNHEY and CDR2 SVGAGI. V lost 9 bases and J lost 3; bases outside the gene matches: 6. The CDR3 extends over 14 amino acids.

The rearrangement links TRBV10-1 to TRBJ2-2; 10 bases agree with TRBD2. This CDR3 is 15 amino acids long. CDR1 and CDR2 from the germline V gene are WNHNN and SYGVQD (reference sequence). Unmatched junction bases numbered 4, after V lost 5 bases and J lost 4 bases. CDR3 residues: CASSPQRGGTGELFF. CDR3 nucleotide sequence: TGCGCCAGCAGTCCCCAGCGGGGGGGCACCGGGGAGCTGTTTTTT.

This clone was observed a few times. The rearrangement joins TRBV5-6 to TRBJ2-7, with 10 bases aligning to TRBD2. This CDR3 is 14 amino acids long. Germline V CDR1 and CDR2: SGHDT, YYEEEE. V shed 5 bases and J 5 bases; nucleotides not matched to a gene: 7. CDR3 in DNA: TGTGCCAGCAGACCCCTAGCGGGAGTTCACGAGCAGTACTTC. This gives the protein CASRPLAGVHEQYF.

The J gene is TRBJ2-7, the V gene TRBV6-5, with 11 bases identical to TRBD1. V gave up 0 bases and J gave up 4 bases; unmatched junction bases: 5. This CDR3 has 16 residues. Germline CDR1 and CDR2: MNHEY and SVGAGI. The CDR3 region is CASSYSPGQGGYEQYF. For the CDR3, the DNA is TGTGCCAGCAGTTACTCGCCGGGACAGGGGGGGTACGAGCAGTACTTC.

CDR3 in amino acids: CASSLRQSAFF. CDR3 DNA: TGTGCCAGCAGCTTACGACAGTCAGCTTTCTTT. The rearrangement links TRBV12-3 or TRBV12-4 to TRBJ1-1, with D possibly TRBD1 on 5 matching bases. Trimming left V 6 bases short and J 10 bases short, with 12 bases between. The CDR3 consists of 11 residues.

CDR3 residues: CASSYSTDYSPLHF. The CDR3 DNA sequence: TGTGCCAGCAGTTACTCGACAGATTATTCACCCCTCCACTTT. This chain links TRBV6-5 with TRBJ1-6, with D maybe TRBD1 (5 bases). Germline V gene data show CDR1 as MNHEY and CDR2 as SVGAGI. Between the trimmed V and J ends, which lost 0 bases and 8 bases, there was a span of 8 bases. The CDR3 spans 14 residues.

V and J are TRBV6-5 and TRBJ1-6, with D uncertain. V shed 7 bases and J shed 2 bases, with 9 bases lying between them. The CDR3 is 14 amino acids. CDR1 and CDR2 from the germline V gene are MNHEY and SVGAGI. This CDR3 reads CASTSGTYNSPLHF. The DNA of the CDR3 is TGTGCCAGCACGTCCGGGACCTATAATTCACCCCTCCACTTT.

This chain uses TRBV5-6 with TRBJ2-5; 8 nucleotides line up with TRBD2. V lost 5 bases, J lost 7 bases, and 10 bases stayed unmatched. This CDR3 region has 14 residues. Per germline, CDR1 SGHDT and CDR2 YYEEEE. For the CDR3, the DNA is TGTGCCAGCAGGCCCGGGACTAGGGGAGGGACCCAGTACTTC. Protein: CASRPGTRGGTQYF.

This clone was picked up many times. The DNA of the CDR3 is TGTGCCAGCAGTTATTTACTAGCGGGAAACACCGGGGAGCTGTTTTTT. Amino acids: CASSYLLAGNTGELFF. The gene calls are TRBV6-5 and TRBJ2-2; 10 nucleotides align to TRBD2. The CDR3 is made up of 16 amino acids. CDR1 and CDR2 (germline): MNHEY, SVGAGI. V shed 3 bases and J 2 bases; nucleotides not matched to a gene: 3.

The chain has TRBV2 and TRBJ1-1; 9 positions match TRBD1. The J segment lost 1 base and the V segment lost 6 bases, leaving 12 bases of the junction unmatched. Germline-derived CDR1 and CDR2 are SNHLY and FYNNEI. This CDR3 comprises 17 residues. The CDR3 sequence is CASSAGTGLGGNTEAFF. In DNA form, the CDR3 reads TGTGCCAGCAGCGCCGGGACAGGGCTTGGAGGGAACACTGAAGCTTTCTTT.

By proportion, this clone is medium-sized. The CDR3 DNA is TGTGCCAGCAGCTTAGTCATCAGCGCGGCGGGCACCGGGGAGCTGTTTTTT. The encoded protein is CASSLVISAAGTGELFF. V and J are TRBV7-2 and TRBJ2-2, with TRBD2 as a possible D gene (5 bases). Trimming stripped 1 base from V and 4 bases from J, with 16 bases between. The CDR3 is 17 residues long. Germline CDR1 is SGHTA and CDR2 is FQGNSA.

The gene calls are TRBV27 and TRBJ1-4, with D possibly being TRBD1 (6 bases). This CDR3 contains 17 residues. V dropped 2 bases and J dropped 7 bases, with 20 bases sitting between them. Germline CDR1 and CDR2: MNHEY and SMNVEV (reference sequence). The CDR3 spells CASSLTGGDLVSEKLFF. CDR3 bases: TGTGCCAGCAGTTTAACGGGGGGCGATTTAGTGAGTGAAAAACTGTTTTTT.

V is TRBV11-2 and J is TRBJ2-1; 12 nucleotides agree with TRBD2. The CDR3 has 17 residues. Germline V gene data show CDR1 as SGHAT and CDR2 as FQNNGV. Trimming removed 5 bases from V and 4 bases from J; junction bases left unmatched: 9. CDR3 amino acids: CASSRPRLAGEYNEQFF. Here the CDR3 DNA reads TGTGCCAGCAGCCGACCACGACTAGCGGGAGAGTACAATGAGCAGTTCTTC.

The chain has TRBV5-1 and TRBJ2-1; 8 bases line up with TRBD1. The CDR3 spans 18 residues. V gave up 7 bases and J gave up 6 bases; unmatched junction bases: 21. Looked up from germline, CDR1 is SGHRS and CDR2 is YFSETQ. CDR3 nucleotides: TGCGCCAGCGGGGCAGGGGGCATCGCGGCCCCCGGGGCCAATGAGCAGTTCTTC. It translates to CASGAGGIAAPGANEQFF.